The 31 T cell receptor beta chains below all came from one sample that was sequenced in a study of shared clonotypes between healthy human individuals. Profiled with immunoSEQ multiplex PCR; TCRdb holds only in-frame clones, not every one. The table lists over 2 million clones, about 90% of them singletons. Sequencing input: naive CD4+ T cells from PBMCs. Subset given: CD45RA+ positively selected. These receptors all come from a man aged 18 to 29 in good health. Some clones in this sample may be carry-over from other donors' samples.

The chain recombines TRBV5-4 with TRBJ1-1; maybe TRBD1 (6 bases). Germline V gene lookup returns CDR1 SGHNT and CDR2 YYREEE (reference sequence). The CDR3 is 15 residues long. V was shortened by 4 bases and J by 5 bases, with 18 bases between the two germline ends. The CDR3 region has the DNA TGTGCCAGCAGCCAAAACACAGGGACGGTTACTGAAGCTTTCTTT. As protein: CASSQNTGTVTEAFF.

The chain carries TRBV2 and TRBJ2-7; D gene uncertain. CDR1 is SNHLY, CDR2 FYNNEI, per germline. Trimming stripped 4 bases from V and 0 bases from J, with 25 bases between. This CDR3 has 19 residues. The CDR3 bases are TGTGCCAGCAGTGTTCGGATGGCCGGGTCTAGATCCAGCTCCTACGAGCAGTACTTC. Amino acid sequence: CASSVRMAGSRSSSYEQYF.

A single count supports this clone. The sample has other DNA sequences that encode this CDR3 too. The V and J genes are TRBV7-2 and TRBJ1-2, with 8 bases aligning to TRBD1. Germline V CDR1 and CDR2: SGHTA, FQGNSA. V trimming: 3 bases; J trimming: 2 bases; junction bases outside the gene matches: 2. The CDR3 has 14 residues. CDR3 nucleotide sequence: TGTGCCAGCAGCTTGACAGGGGCCAACTATGGCTACACCTTC. Protein product: CASSLTGANYGYTF. Looking up the rest from reference TRBV7-2 and TRBJ1-2 gives the full variable domain: GAGVSQSPSNKVTEKGKDVELRCDPISGHTALYWYRQSLGQGLEFLIYFQGNSAPDKSGLPSDRFSAERTGGSVSTLTIQRTQQEDSAVYLCASSLTGANYGYTFGSGTRLTVV.

The chain is built from TRBV4-2 and TRBJ2-1; the D is unclear. The germline gives CDR1 LGHNA, CDR2 YNFKEQ. This CDR3 comprises 13 residues. The ends were cut back, 1 base at V and 9 bases at J, with 10 bases in the middle. The CDR3 nucleotides are TGTGCCAGCAGCCAAGCAAAAGCGATTGAGCAGTTCTTC. It yields the protein CASSQAKAIEQFF.

The sample holds one count of this clone. The chain recombines TRBV5-1 with TRBJ2-7, with 7 bases identical to TRBD2. The CDR3 sequence is 13 residues long. Germline V gene lookup returns CDR1 SGHRS and CDR2 YFSETQ. Trimming at V came to 0 bases and at J to 7 bases, leaving 4 bases not matched to a gene. The CDR3 is CASSLDGEGEQYF. The CDR3 region has the DNA TGCGCCAGCAGCTTGGACGGGGAGGGGGAGCAGTACTTC. Variable domain in full (rest from reference TRBV5-1 and TRBJ2-7): KAGVTQTPRYLIKTRGQQVTLSCSPISGHRSVSWYQQTPGQGLQFLFEYFSETQRNKGNFPGRFSGRQFSNSRSEMNVSTLELGDSALYLCASSLDGEGEQYFGPGTRLTVT.

The DNA for the CDR3 is TGCAGCGTTGAAGAATGGAACAGGGGCCGAATGAACACTGAAGCTTTCTTT. Amino acid sequence: CSVEEWNRGRMNTEAFF. The rearrangement joins TRBV29-1 to TRBJ1-1, with 7 nucleotides matching TRBD1. The junction had 10 bases not matched to a gene; V was cut back by 0 bases and J by 0 bases. CDR1 and CDR2 from the germline V gene are SQVTM and ANQGSEA. The CDR3 runs to 17 residues.

V usage is TRBV28 and J usage is TRBJ1-6; no firm D call. CDR3 length: 15 amino acids. V lost 3 bases and J 9 bases, leaving 15 bases between the germline ends. Germline CDR1 is MDHEN and CDR2 is SYDVKM. Here the CDR3 DNA reads TGTGCCAGCAGTTTTCTTGACAAGGAGGGTTCACCCCTCCACTTT. This sequence encodes CASSFLDKEGSPLHF.

This rearrangement joins TRBV9 to TRBJ2-5, with TRBD1 matching 10 bases. CDR3 length: 15 residues. CDR1 is SGDLS and CDR2 is YYNGEE in the germline V gene. The junction had 7 bases not matched to a gene; V was cut back by 3 bases and J by 5 bases. Here the CDR3 reads CASSERQGAGETQYF. CDR3 nucleotides: TGTGCCAGCAGCGAAAGACAGGGGGCAGGGGAGACCCAGTACTTC.

This clone was counted once. The CDR3 coding sequence is TGTGCCAGCGTGGACAGGGGGCGGGAGACCCAGTACTTC. This codes for CASVDRGRETQYF. The chain combines TRBV6-5 with TRBJ2-5; 11 nucleotides align to TRBD1. This CDR3 is built from 13 residues. With V trimmed by 8 bases and J by 5 bases, 4 bases remained unmatched. Per germline, CDR1 MNHEY and CDR2 SVGAGI.

The rearrangement uses TRBV4-1 and TRBJ2-3; D is possibly TRBD2 (6 bases). The CDR3 consists of 15 residues. Trimming took 0 bases from V and 3 from J, leaving 10 bases between them. Germline V gene sequence: CDR1 MGHRA, CDR2 YSYEKL. CDR3 sequence (DNA): TGCGCCAGCAGCCAAGACGAGGCGGGGACAGATACGCAGTATTTT. It is translated as CASSQDEAGTDTQYF.

The chain has TRBV18 and TRBJ2-5; 13 bases match TRBD2. Losses at the gene ends were 3 bases for V and 4 bases for J; bases not matched to a gene: 14. Germline V CDR1 and CDR2: KGHSH, LQKENI. The CDR3 extends over 19 amino acids. The CDR3 is CASSPSQLTSGRSLETQYF. The CDR3 coding sequence is TGTGCCAGCTCACCGAGCCAGCTGACTAGCGGGAGGAGTTTAGAGACCCAGTACTTC.

The V gene is TRBV7-2, the J gene TRBJ2-3, with unresolved D. V was shortened by 5 bases and J by 4 bases, with 13 bases between the two germline ends. The CDR3 length is 14 residues. Germline V gene data show CDR1 as SGHTA and CDR2 as FQGNSA. This CDR3 is CASSRSVSADTQYF. As DNA, the CDR3 is TGTGCCAGCAGCCGATCAGTGAGTGCAGATACGCAGTATTTT.

With respect to this clone: At the DNA level, this CDR3 is encoded by other sequences in the same sample as well. This chain joins TRBV19 and TRBJ1-2; a possible D gene is TRBD1 (6 bases). CDR3 length: 15 amino acids. V lost 1 base and J 2 bases, leaving 11 bases between the germline ends. The germline gives CDR1 LNHDA, CDR2 SQIVND (reference sequence). Here the CDR3 DNA reads TGTGCCAGTAGTATAGCTGCAGGGGTAAACTATGGCTACACCTTC. It specifies CASSIAAGVNYGYTF.

The chain joins TRBV5-8 to TRBJ2-6, with D maybe TRBD2 (6 bases). Germline V gene data show CDR1 as SGHTS and CDR2 as YDEGEE. The CDR3 covers 17 residues. Trimming took off 0 bases at V and 2 bases at J, with 12 bases between the two ends. CDR3 in DNA: TGTGCCAGCAGCTTGGTCTTTACGGGGGCTGGGGCCAACGTCCTGACTTTC. It is translated as CASSLVFTGAGANVLTF. The variable domain in full, completed from reference TRBV5-8 and TRBJ2-6, reads EAGVTQSPTHLIKTRGQQATLRCSPISGHTSVYWYQQALGLGLQFLLWYDEGEERNRGNFPPRFSGRQFPNYSSELNVNALELEDSALYLCASSLVFTGAGANVLTFGAGSRLTVL.

The chain links TRBV9 to TRBJ2-3; D might be TRBD2 (5 bases). The CDR3 runs to 15 residues. V shed 0 bases and J shed 1 base, with 9 bases lying between them. From germline, CDR1 is SGDLS and CDR2 YYNGEE. Here the CDR3 reads CASSVAGSGTDTQYF. The CDR3 DNA sequence: TGTGCCAGCAGCGTAGCGGGGTCCGGCACAGATACGCAGTATTTT.

The chain links TRBV28 to TRBJ1-5; TRBD1 matches 7 bases. The CDR3 length is 15 residues. V gave up 6 bases and J gave up 4 bases; unmatched junction bases: 9. Germline-derived CDR1 and CDR2 are MDHEN and SYDVKM. CDR3: CASSRDRVRNQPQHF. As DNA, the CDR3 is TGTGCCAGCAGCCGTGACAGGGTCAGGAATCAGCCCCAGCATTTT.

J is TRBJ1-5 and V is TRBV6-5; possible D gene TRBD1, 6 bases. Trimming took off 6 bases at V and 5 bases at J, with 17 bases between the two ends. Germline V CDR1 and CDR2: MNHEY, SVGAGI. The CDR3 totals 15 residues. CDR3 DNA: TGTGCCAGCAGAGCAAGAGGGGGGAGGGATCAGCCCCAGCATTTT. Its protein product is CASRARGGRDQPQHF.

The rearrangement joins TRBV9 to TRBJ2-7, with 8 bases fitting TRBD1. This CDR3 has 16 residues. CDR1 and CDR2 (germline): SGDLS, YYNGEE. J gave up 6 bases and V 0 bases, and 11 bases lay outside the gene matches. The CDR3 reads CASSVASRTGNGEQYF. The DNA of the CDR3 is TGTGCCAGCAGCGTAGCTTCCAGGACAGGGAACGGCGAGCAGTACTTC.

CDR3 amino acids: CASSFREDLGGYTF. Here the CDR3 DNA reads TGTGCCAGCAGTTTCAGAGAGGACTTGGGTGGCTACACCTTC. The chain couples TRBV27 to TRBJ1-2; D remains ambiguous. V was clipped by 3 bases and J by 7 bases, with 15 bases between them. The CDR3 is made up of 14 amino acids. From germline, CDR1 is MNHEY and CDR2 SMNVEV (reference sequence).

About this clone itself: Other DNA sequences from this sample encode an identical CDR3 as well. The chain uses TRBV18 and TRBJ2-3, with D possibly being TRBD1 or TRBD2 (5 bases each). Germline V gene sequence: CDR1 KGHSH, CDR2 LQKENI. The CDR3 is 12 residues long. Trimming stripped 3 bases from V and 4 bases from J, with 5 bases between. DNA for the CDR3: TGTGCCAGCTCACCGGGGGCAGATACGCAGTATTTT. It encodes CASSPGADTQYF. Full variable domain (remainder filled in from reference TRBV18 and TRBJ2-3): NAGVMQNPRHLVRRRGQEARLRCSPMKGHSHVYWYRQLPEEGLKFMVYLQKENIIDESGMPKERFSAEFPKEGPSILRIQQVVRGDSAAYFCASSPGADTQYFGPGTRLTVL.

V gene TRBV29-1 combines with J gene TRBJ1-2; the D gene is possibly TRBD1 (6 bases). Trimming stripped 4 bases from V and 5 bases from J, with 11 bases between. The CDR3 is 12 amino acids. Germline CDR1 SQVTM, CDR2 ANQGSEA. This CDR3 reads CSVGGQIYGYTF. For the CDR3, the DNA is TGCAGCGTTGGAGGACAGATTTATGGCTACACCTTC. Supplemented by reference TRBV29-1 and TRBJ1-2, the full variable domain reads SAVISQKPSRDICQRGTSLTIQCQVDSQVTMMFWYRQQPGQSLTLIATANQGSEATYESGFVIDKFPISRPNLTFSTLTVSNMSPEDSSIYLCSVGGQIYGYTFGSGTRLTVV.

V gene TRBV10-3 combines with J gene TRBJ1-1, with 8 bases aligning to TRBD1. The CDR3 is 14 amino acids. After removal of 2 bases from V and 4 bases from J, the junction contained 3 bases not matched to a gene. Germline CDR1 and CDR2: ENHRY and SYGVKD. This CDR3 reads CAISEVDRATEAFF. CDR3 coding DNA: TGTGCCATCAGTGAGGTGGACAGGGCCACTGAAGCTTTCTTT.

The gene calls are TRBV30 and TRBJ1-3; D remains unclear. This CDR3 has 13 amino acids. From germline, CDR1 is GTSNPN and CDR2 SVGIG (reference sequence). Trimming left V 2 bases short and J 1 base short, with 6 bases between. CDR3 region: CAWSRVSGNTIYF. CDR3 sequence (DNA): TGTGCCTGGAGTCGAGTTTCTGGAAACACCATATATTTT.

The chain is built from TRBV6-5 and TRBJ2-1; no firm D call. This CDR3 is built from 15 residues. Germline V CDR1 and CDR2: MNHEY, SVGAGI. Trimming removed 0 bases from V and 4 bases from J, with 10 bases in between. The CDR3 region has the DNA TGTGCCAGCAGTTACTCGGTGGGCCAGTACAATGAGCAGTTCTTC. Translating it yields CASSYSVGQYNEQFF.

With respect to this clone: The sample holds other DNA sequences that translate to the same CDR3. This rearrangement joins TRBV5-4 to TRBJ2-1, with D possibly matching TRBD2 (6 bases). Trimming left V 0 bases short and J 3 bases short, with 7 bases between. CDR3 size: 14 residues. The germline V gene encodes CDR1 SGHNT and CDR2 YYREEE (reference sequence). The DNA for the CDR3 is TGTGCCAGCAGCTTGGAGCGGGTCTACAATGAGCAGTTCTTC. This sequence encodes CASSLERVYNEQFF.

For the CDR3, the DNA is TGTGCCAGCAGTGAAGTGTTTCAAGGCTACACCTTC. Translation: CASSEVFQGYTF. The V call is TRBV6-1, the J call TRBJ1-2; D gene ambiguous. V dropped 1 base and J dropped 8 bases, with 8 bases sitting between them. This CDR3 contains 12 residues. CDR1 and CDR2 (germline): MNHNS, SASEGT.

Comments on this clone: Other nucleotide sequences from this sample produce the same CDR3. J is TRBJ2-3 and V is TRBV5-4, with 10 nucleotides matching TRBD2. The germline CDR1 and CDR2 sequences are SGHNT and YYREEE (reference sequence). CDR3 length: 13 residues. V was pared by 5 bases and J by 3 bases, with 0 bases of the junction left unmatched. In DNA, the CDR3 is TGTGCCAGCAGGACTAGCGGGACAGATACGCAGTATTTT. This translates into CASRTSGTDTQYF.

With respect to this clone: The junction shows a germline mismatch at one end, possibly a read error. The CDR3 DNA sequence: TGCAGTGCTCCGACAGGGTACGGGCAGTACTTC. It specifies CSAPTGYGQYF. The chain links TRBV20-1 to TRBJ2-7; 7 nucleotides match TRBD1. The CDR3 runs to 11 residues. CDR1 DFQATT and CDR2 SNEGSKA come from the germline V gene (reference sequence).

The chain joins TRBV6-1 to TRBJ1-5; D gene uncertain. The germline gives CDR1 MNHNS, CDR2 SASEGT. V was pared by 0 bases and J by 5 bases, with 8 bases between. The CDR3 length is 14 residues. The CDR3 nucleotides are TGTGCCAGCAGTGAAGCCGGCCTCCATCAGCCCCAGCATTTT. This sequence encodes CASSEAGLHQPQHF.

The V gene is TRBV29-1, the J gene TRBJ1-1, with D unclear. This CDR3 is 11 amino acids long. V was cut by 4 bases and J by 9 bases, with 12 bases left in between. Germline-derived CDR1 and CDR2 are SQVTM and ANQGSEA. CDR3 nucleotides: TGCAGCGTTGTTCCCGGGATTCAAGCTTTCTTT. Protein product: CSVVPGIQAFF.

As to this clone: This sample includes further DNA sequences coding for the same CDR3. This chain joins TRBV6-1 and TRBJ1-2, with D hard to call. This CDR3 has 11 amino acids. Between the trimmed V and J ends, which lost 7 bases and 4 bases, there was a span of 7 bases. Germline V CDR1 and CDR2: MNHNS, SASEGT. The CDR3 here is CASTRGYGYTF. Written as DNA, the CDR3 is TGTGCCAGCACGCGGGGCTATGGCTACACCTTC.